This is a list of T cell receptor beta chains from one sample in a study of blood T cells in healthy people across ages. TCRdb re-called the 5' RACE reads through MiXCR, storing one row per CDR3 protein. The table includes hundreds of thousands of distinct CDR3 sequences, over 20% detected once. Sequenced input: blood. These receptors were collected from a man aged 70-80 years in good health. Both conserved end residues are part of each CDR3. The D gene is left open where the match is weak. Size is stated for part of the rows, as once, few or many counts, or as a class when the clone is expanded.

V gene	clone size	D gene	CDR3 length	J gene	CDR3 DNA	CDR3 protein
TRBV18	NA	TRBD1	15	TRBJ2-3	TGTGCCAGCTCACCAAAGGGGGCTGGCACAGATACGCAGTGTTTT	CASSPKGAGTDTQCF
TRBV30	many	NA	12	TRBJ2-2	TGTGCCTGGAGCGGGAGTCACGGGGAGCTGTTTTTT	CAWSGSHGELFF
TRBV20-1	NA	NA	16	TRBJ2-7	TGCAGTGCTAGAGTGGGGACGGGAGGGGGCCCCTACGAGCAGTACTTC	CSARVGTGGGPYEQYF
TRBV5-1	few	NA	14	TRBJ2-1	TGCGCCAGCAGCACCCGGGACGGTTACAATGAGCAGTTCTTC	CASSTRDGYNEQFF
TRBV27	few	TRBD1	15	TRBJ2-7	TGTGCCAGCAGACTCTCCGGGACAGGGGTTTTCGAGCAGTACTTC	CASRLSGTGVFEQYF
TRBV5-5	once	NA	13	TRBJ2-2	TGTGCCAGCAGCCCTATCCGCACCGGGGAGCTGTTTTTT	CASSPIRTGELFF
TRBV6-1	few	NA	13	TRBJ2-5	TGTGCCAGCAGTGAGAGGGAACCGGAGACCCAGTACTTC	CASSEREPETQYF
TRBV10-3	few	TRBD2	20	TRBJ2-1	TGTGCCATCAGTGAGTCGTGGACTAGCGGGAGGGCCGACTCCTACAATGAGCAGTTCTTC	CAISESWTSGRADSYNEQFF
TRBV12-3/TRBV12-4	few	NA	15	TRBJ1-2	TGTGCCAGCAGTTTCGGAAGGGACCACCCCGATGGCTACACCTTC	CASSFGRDHPDGYTF
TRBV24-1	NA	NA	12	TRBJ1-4	TGTGCCACCAGTGATTTCGGAGGAAAACTGTTTTTT	CATSDFGGKLFF
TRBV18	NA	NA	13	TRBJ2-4	TGTGCCAGCTCACCGTCAGGGAAAAACATTCAGTACTTC	CASSPSGKNIQYF
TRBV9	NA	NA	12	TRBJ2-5	TGTGCCAGCAACGAAGCTGACGGGACCCAGTACTTC	CASNEADGTQYF
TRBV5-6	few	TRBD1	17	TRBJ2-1	TGTGCCAGCAGCTTGGGGGACAGGCACACCTCCTACAATGAGCAGTTCTTC	CASSLGDRHTSYNEQFF
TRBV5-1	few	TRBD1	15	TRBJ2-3	TGCGCCAGCAGCCATGGGGACAGGGGAACAGATACCCAGTATTTT	CASSHGDRGTDTQYF
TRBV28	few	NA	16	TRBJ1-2	TGTGCCAGCAGTATCCCCCCGGGAAGCAGTAACTATGGCTACACCTTC	CASSIPPGSSNYGYTF
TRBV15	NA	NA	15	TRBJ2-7	TGTGCCACCAGCAGGCCGGGAGCTCTCCCAGGTGAGCAGTACTTC	CATSRPGALPGEQYF
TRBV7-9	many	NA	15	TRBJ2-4	TGTGCCAGCAGCTCCGGAGAGGTAGCCAAAAACATTCAGTACTTC	CASSSGEVAKNIQYF
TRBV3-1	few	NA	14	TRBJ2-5	TGTGCCAGCAGCCAAGCAGGACAGTTGTGGACCCAGTACTTC	CASSQAGQLWTQYF
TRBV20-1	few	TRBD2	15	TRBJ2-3	TGCAGTGCTAGAATAGCGGGAGAGAGCACAGATACGCAGTATTTT	CSARIAGESTDTQYF
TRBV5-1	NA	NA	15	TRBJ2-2	TGCGCCAGCAGCCCAGGACAGATGAACACCGGGGAGCTGTTTTTT	CASSPGQMNTGELFF
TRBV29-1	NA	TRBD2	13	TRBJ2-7	TGCAGTCATAGAGCGGGAGGGCCCAACGAGCAGTACTTC	CSHRAGGPNEQYF
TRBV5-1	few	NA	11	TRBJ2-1	TGCGCCAGCGGCCCAAACAATGAGCAGTTCTTC	CASGPNNEQFF
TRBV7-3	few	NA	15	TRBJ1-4	TGTGCCAGCAGCGCGTCTGCAGCGAGTAATGAAAAACTGTTTTTT	CASSASAASNEKLFF
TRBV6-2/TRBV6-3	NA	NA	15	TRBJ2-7	TGTGCCAGCAGTTCCCCGACAGTTAGCTCCTACGAGCAGTACTTC	CASSSPTVSSYEQYF
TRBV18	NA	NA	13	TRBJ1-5	TGTGCCAGCTCACAGGACAGAGACGATCCCCAGCATTTT	CASSQDRDDPQHF
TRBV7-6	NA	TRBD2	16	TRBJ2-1	TGTGCCAGCAGCTCCTCGGCGGGAGGATCCTACAATGAGCAGTTCTTC	CASSSSAGGSYNEQFF
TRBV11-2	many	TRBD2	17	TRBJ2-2	TGTGCCAGCAGCTGGTCCGGGAGGCCCTCGAACACCGGGGAGCTGTTTTTT	CASSWSGRPSNTGELFF
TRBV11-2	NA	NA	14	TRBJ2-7	TGTGCCAGCAGCTTAGCGGACGGCGGCTACGAGCAGTACTTC	CASSLADGGYEQYF
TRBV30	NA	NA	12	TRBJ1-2	TGTGCCTGGAAGGGGTTCGAGTATGGCTACACCTTC	CAWKGFEYGYTF
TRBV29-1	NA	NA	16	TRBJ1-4	TGCAGCGTTGTATCACTCACCGGGACGTCGGTTGAAGAACTGTTTTTT	CSVVSLTGTSVEELFF
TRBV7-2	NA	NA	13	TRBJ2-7	TGTGCCAGCAGCTCAAGTAGGGCTGTCGAGCAGTACTTC	CASSSSRAVEQYF
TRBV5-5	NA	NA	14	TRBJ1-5	TGTGCCAGCAGTACTGGGGTCCAGAATCAGCCCCAGCATTTT	CASSTGVQNQPQHF
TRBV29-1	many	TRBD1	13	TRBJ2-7	TGCAGCGTTGAAGCTCCGACAGGGAACGAGCAGTACTTC	CSVEAPTGNEQYF
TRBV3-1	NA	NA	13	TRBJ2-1	TGTGCCAGCAGCCAAGGTCAGGGAACTAAGCAGTTCTTC	CASSQGQGTKQFF
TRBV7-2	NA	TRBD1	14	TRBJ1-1	TGTGCCAGCAGGGTAGGACAGGCTAACACTGAAGCTTTCTTT	CASRVGQANTEAFF
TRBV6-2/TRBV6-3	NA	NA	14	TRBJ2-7	TGTGCCAGCGGGTGCTGGCTATTCTCCTACGAGCAGTACTTC	CASGCWLFSYEQYF
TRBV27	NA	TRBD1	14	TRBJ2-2	TGTGCCAGCAGATACAGGGGCCAGGCAGCGGAGCTGTTTTTT	CASRYRGQAAELFF
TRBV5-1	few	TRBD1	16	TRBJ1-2	TGCGCCAGCAGCTTGTTGCCAGGGGGGTCTAACTATGGCTACACCTTC	CASSLLPGGSNYGYTF
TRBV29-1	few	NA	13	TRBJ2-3	TGCAGCGGGGAGGACGGGGGCACAGATACGCAGTATTTT	CSGEDGGTDTQYF
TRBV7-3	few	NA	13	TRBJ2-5	TGTGCCAGCAGCTTAAATAGCCGGGAGACCCAGTACTTC	CASSLNSRETQYF
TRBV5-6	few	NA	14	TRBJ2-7	TGTGCCAGCAGCTTTGCCAGCGGGTTCTACGAGCAGTACTTC	CASSFASGFYEQYF
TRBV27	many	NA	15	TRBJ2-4	TGTGCCAGCAGTTTTATAGGGTCCGCCAAAAACATTCAGTACTTC	CASSFIGSAKNIQYF
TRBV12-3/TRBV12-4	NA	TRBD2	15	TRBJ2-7	TGTGCCAGCAGTTTCGGGACTAGCGGGAGGTACGAGCAGTACTTC	CASSFGTSGRYEQYF
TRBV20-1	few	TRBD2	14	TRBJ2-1	TGCAGTGCTGTCAGACTAGCGGGAGGGGATGAGCAGTTCTTC	CSAVRLAGGDEQFF
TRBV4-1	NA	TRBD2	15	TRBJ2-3	TGCGCCAGCAGGCCGACTAGCGGGAGGTTGTATACGCAGTATTTT	CASRPTSGRLYTQYF
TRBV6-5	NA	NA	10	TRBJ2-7	TGTGCCAGCACCATCTACGAGCAGTACTTC	CASTIYEQYF
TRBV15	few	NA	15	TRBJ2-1	TGTGCCACCAGCAGAGGTAGCGGACCTTACAATGAGCAGTTCTTC	CATSRGSGPYNEQFF
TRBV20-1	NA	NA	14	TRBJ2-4	TGCAGTGCTAGAGATTGGCTAGCTAAGGACATTCAGTACTTC	CSARDWLAKDIQYF
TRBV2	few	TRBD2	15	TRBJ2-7	TGTGCCAGCAGAGCCGGGACTAGCGGGATCTACGAGCAGTACTTC	CASRAGTSGIYEQYF
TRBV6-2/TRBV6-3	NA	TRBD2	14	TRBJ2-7	TGTGCCAGCACAATGGGAGGGGCCACCTACGAGCAGTACTTC	CASTMGGATYEQYF
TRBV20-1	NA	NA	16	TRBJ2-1	TGCAGTGCTACAGCACCGGGAAGGGGAAGCTACAATGAGCAGTTCTTC	CSATAPGRGSYNEQFF
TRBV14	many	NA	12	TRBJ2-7	TGTGCCAGCAGCCAAGGGTTCCAACTTCAGTACTTC	CASSQGFQLQYF
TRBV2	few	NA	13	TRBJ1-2	TGTGCCAGCAGGGTTTCGGGGGAGAATGGCTACACCTTC	CASRVSGENGYTF